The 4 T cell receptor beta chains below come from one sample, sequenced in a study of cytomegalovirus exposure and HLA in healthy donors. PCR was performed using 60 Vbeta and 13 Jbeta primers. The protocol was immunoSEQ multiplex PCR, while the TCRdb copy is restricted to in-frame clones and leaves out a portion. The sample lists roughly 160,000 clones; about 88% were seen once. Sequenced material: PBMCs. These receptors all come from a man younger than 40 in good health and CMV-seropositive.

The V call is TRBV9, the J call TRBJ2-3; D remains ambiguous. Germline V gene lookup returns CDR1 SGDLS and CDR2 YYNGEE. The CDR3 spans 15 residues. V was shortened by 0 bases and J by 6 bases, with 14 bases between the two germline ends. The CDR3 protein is CASSVDGGYWDTQYF. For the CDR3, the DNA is TGTGCCAGCAGCGTAGATGGCGGTTACTGGGATACGCAGTATTTT.

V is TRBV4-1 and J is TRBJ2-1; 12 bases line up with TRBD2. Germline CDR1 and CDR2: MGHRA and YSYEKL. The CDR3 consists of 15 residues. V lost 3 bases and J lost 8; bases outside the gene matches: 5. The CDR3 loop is CASSHRTSGKDEQFF. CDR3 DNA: TGCGCCAGCAGCCATCGGACTAGCGGGAAGGATGAGCAGTTCTTC.

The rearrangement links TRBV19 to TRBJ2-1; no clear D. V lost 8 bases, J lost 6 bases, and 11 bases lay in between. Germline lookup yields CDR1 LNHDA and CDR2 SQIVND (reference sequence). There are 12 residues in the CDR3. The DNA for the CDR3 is TGTGCCAGTTCCGAGCGCCCCAATGAGCAGTTCTTC. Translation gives CASSERPNEQFF.

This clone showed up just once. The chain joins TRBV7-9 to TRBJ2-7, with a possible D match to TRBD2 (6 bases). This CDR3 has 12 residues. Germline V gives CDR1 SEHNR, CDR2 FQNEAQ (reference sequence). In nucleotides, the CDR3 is TGTTCCAGCAGCTTAGGCGGGAACGAGCAGTACGTC. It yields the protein CSSSLGGNEQYV.